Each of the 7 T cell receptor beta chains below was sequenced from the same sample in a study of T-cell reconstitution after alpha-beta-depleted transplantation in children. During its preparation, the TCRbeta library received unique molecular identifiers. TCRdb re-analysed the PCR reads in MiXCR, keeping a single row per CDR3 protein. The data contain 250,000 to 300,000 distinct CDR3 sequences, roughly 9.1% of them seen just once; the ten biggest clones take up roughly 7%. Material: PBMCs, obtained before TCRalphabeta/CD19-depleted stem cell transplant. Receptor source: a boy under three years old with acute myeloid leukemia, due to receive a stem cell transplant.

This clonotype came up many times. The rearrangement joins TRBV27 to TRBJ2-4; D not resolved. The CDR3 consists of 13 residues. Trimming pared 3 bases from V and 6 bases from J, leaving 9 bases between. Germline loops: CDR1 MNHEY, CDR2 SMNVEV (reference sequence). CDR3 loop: CASSLGSGNIQYF. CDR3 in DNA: TGTGCCAGCAGTTTGGGGTCGGGAAACATTCAGTACTTC.

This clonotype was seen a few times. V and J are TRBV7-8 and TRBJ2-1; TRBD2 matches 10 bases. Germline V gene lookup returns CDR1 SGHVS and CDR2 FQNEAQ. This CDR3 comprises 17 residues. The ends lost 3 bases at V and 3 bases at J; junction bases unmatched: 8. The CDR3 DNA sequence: TGTGCCAGCAGCTTGCAGGTACTAGCGGGACTCTACAATGAGCAGTTCTTC. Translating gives CASSLQVLAGLYNEQFF.

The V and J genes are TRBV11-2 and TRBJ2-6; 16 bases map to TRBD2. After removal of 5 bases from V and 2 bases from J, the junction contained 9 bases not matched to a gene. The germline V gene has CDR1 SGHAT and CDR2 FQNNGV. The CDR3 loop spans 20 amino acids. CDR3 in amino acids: CASSQAGTSGGAAGANVLTF. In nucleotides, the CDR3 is TGTGCCAGCAGCCAAGCTGGGACTAGCGGGGGGGCGGCTGGGGCCAACGTCCTGACTTTC.

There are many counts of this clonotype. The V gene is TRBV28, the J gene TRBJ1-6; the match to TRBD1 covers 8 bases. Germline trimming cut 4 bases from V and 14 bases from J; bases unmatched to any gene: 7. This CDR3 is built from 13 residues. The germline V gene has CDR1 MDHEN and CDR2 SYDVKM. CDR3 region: CASSSLRGHSLHF. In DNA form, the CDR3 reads TGTGCCAGCAGTTCCCTCAGGGGGCATTCCCTCCACTTT. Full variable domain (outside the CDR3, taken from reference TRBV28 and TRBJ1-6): DVKVTQSSRYLVKRTGEKVFLECVQDMDHENMFWYRQDPGLGLRLIYFSYDVKMKEKGDIPEGYSVSREKKERFSLILESASTNQTSMYLCASSSLRGHSLHFGNGTRLTVT.

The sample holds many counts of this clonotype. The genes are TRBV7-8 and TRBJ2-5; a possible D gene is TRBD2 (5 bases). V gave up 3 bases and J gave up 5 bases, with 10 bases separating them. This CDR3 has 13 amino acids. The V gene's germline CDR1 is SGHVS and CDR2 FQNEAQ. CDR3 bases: TGTGCCAGCAGCTTGAGGGTGCTGGAGACCCAGTACTTC. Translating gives CASSLRVLETQYF. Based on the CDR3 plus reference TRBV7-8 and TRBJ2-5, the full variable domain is GAGVSQSPRYKVAKRGQDVALRCDPISGHVSLFWYQQALGQGPEFLTYFQNEAQLDKSGLPSDRFFAERPEGSVSTLKIQRTQQEDSAVYLCASSLRVLETQYFGPGTRLLVL.

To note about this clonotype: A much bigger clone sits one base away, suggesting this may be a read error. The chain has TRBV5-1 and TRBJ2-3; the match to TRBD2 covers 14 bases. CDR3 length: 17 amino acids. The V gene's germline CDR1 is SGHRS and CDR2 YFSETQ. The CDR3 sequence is CASSLRLAGGFADSQYF. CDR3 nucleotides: TGCGCCAGCAGCTTGCGACTAGCGGGGGGGTTCGCAGATTCGCAGTATTTT.

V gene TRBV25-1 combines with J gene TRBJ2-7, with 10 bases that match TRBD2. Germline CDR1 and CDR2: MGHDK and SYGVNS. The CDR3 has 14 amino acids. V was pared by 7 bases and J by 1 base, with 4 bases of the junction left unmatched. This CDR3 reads CASMGSGGSYEQYF. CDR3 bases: TGTGCCAGCATGGGTAGCGGGGGGTCCTACGAGCAGTACTTC.